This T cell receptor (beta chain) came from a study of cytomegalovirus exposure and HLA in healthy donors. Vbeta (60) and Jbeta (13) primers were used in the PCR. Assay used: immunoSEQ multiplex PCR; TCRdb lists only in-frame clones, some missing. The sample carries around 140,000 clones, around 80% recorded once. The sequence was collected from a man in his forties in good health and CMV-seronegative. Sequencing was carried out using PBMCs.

CDR3 in DNA: TGTGCCAGCAGCTTAATCTTAGGGACTTACAATGAGCAGTTCTTC. Translation gives CASSLILGTYNEQFF. The chain carries TRBV7-9 and TRBJ2-1; weak D call: TRBD2 (6 bases). V was clipped by 2 bases and J by 4 bases, with 12 bases between them. Germline assignment: CDR1 SEHNR and CDR2 FQNEAQ (reference sequence). CDR3 size: 15 residues.